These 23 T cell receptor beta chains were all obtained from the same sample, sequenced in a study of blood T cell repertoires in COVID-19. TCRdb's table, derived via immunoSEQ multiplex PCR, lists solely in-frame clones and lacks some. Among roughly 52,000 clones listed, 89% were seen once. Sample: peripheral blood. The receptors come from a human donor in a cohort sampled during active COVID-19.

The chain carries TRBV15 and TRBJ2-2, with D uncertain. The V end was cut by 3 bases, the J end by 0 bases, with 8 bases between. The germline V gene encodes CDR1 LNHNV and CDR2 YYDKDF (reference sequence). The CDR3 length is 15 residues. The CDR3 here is CATSREISNTGELFF. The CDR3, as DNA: TGTGCCACCAGCAGGGAGATTTCGAACACCGGGGAGCTGTTTTTT.

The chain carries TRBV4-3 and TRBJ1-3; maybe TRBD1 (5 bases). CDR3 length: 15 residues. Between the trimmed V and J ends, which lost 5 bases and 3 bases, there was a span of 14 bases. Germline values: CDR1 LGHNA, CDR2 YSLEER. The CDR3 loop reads CASSYAGGYGNTIYF. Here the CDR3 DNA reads TGCGCCAGCAGCTACGCGGGGGGGTATGGAAACACCATATATTTT.

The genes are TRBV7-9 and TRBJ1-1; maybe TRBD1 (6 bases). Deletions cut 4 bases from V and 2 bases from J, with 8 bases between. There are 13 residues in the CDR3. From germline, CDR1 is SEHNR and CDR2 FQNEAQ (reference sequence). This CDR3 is CASSWDTNTEAFF. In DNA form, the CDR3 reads TGTGCCAGCAGCTGGGACACCAACACTGAAGCTTTCTTT.

The CDR3 sequence is CAVRGGENTEAFF. The CDR3 DNA follows: TGTGCCGTACGGGGGGGAGAGAACACTGAAGCTTTCTTT. V usage is TRBV10-3 and J usage is TRBJ1-1, with D possibly matching TRBD1 (5 bases). Trimming pared 11 bases from V and 1 base from J, leaving 14 bases between. This CDR3 has 13 amino acids. CDR1 is ENHRY and CDR2 is SYGVKD in the germline V gene.

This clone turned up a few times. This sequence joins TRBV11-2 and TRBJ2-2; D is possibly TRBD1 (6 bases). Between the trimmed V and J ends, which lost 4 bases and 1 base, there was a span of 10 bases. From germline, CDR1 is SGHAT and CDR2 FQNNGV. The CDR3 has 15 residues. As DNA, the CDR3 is TGTGCCAGCAGCTCCGGGACACAGAACACCGGGGAGCTGTTTTTT. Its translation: CASSSGTQNTGELFF. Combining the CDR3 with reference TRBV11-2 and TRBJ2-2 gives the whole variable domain EAGVAQSPRYKIIEKRQSVAFWCNPISGHATLYWYQQILGQGPKLLIQFQNNGVVDDSQLPKDRFSAERLKGVDSTLKIQPAKLEDSAVYLCASSSGTQNTGELFFGEGSRLTVL.

In DNA form, the CDR3 reads TGTGCCAGCAGTTACTCGACAGGGGGCTACGAGCAGTACTTC. Translating gives CASSYSTGGYEQYF. The gene calls are TRBV6-2 or TRBV6-3 and TRBJ2-7; TRBD1 matches at 9 bases. V gave up 0 bases and J gave up 3 bases; unmatched junction bases: 0. CDR1 and CDR2 from the germline V gene are MNHEY and SVGEGT. The CDR3 runs 14 residues.

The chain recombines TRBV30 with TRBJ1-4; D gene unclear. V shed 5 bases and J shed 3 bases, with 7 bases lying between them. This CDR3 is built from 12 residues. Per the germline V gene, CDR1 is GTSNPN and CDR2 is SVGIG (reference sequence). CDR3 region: CAWAQSNEKLFF. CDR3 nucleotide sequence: TGTGCCTGGGCCCAGTCTAATGAAAAACTGTTTTTT. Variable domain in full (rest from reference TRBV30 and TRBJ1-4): SQTIHQWPATLVQPVGSPLSLECTVEGTSNPNLYWYRQAAGRGLQLLFYSVGIGQISSEVPQNLSASRPQDRQFILSSKKLLLSDSGFYLCAWAQSNEKLFFGSGTQLSVL.

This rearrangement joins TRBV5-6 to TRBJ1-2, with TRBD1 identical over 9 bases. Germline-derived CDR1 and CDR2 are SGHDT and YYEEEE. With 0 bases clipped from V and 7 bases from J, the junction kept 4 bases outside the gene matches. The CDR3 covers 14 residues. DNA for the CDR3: TGTGCCAGCAGCTTGGGGGGACAGGGATTTGGCTACACCTTC. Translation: CASSLGGQGFGYTF.

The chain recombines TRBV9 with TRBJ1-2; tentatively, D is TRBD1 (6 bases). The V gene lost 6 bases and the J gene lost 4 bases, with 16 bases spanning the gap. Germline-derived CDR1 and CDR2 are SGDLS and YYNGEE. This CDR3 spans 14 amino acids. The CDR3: CASTPPGGPYGYTF. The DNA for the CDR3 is TGTGCCAGCACCCCCCCGGGGGGCCCCTATGGCTACACCTTC.

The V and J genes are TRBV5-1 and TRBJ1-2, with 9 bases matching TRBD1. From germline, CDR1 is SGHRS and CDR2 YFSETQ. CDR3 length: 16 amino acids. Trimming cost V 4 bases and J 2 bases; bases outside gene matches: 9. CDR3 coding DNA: TGCGCCAGCAGCGGCGGGACAGGGTTTTCAAACTATGGCTACACCTTC. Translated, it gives CASSGGTGFSNYGYTF.

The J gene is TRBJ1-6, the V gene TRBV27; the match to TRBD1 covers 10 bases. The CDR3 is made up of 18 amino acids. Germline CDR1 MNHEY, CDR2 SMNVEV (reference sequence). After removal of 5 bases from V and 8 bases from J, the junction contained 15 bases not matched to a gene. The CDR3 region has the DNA TGTGCCAGCAGTCACTATCCCCCCGGGACAGGGGTAGATTCACCCCTCCACTTT. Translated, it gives CASSHYPPGTGVDSPLHF.

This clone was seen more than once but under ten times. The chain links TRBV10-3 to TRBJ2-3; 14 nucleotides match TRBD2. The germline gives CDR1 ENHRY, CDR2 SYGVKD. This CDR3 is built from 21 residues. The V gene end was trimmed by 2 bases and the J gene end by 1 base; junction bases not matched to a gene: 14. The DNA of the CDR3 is TGTGCCATCAGTGAGCCGCTGGGGACTAGCGGGGGCGGAGGTGGCACAGATACGCAGTATTTT. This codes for CAISEPLGTSGGGGGTDTQYF.

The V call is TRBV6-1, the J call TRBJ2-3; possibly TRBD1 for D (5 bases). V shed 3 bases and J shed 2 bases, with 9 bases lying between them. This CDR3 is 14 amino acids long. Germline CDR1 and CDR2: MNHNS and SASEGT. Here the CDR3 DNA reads TGTGCCAGCAGTGACAGGGTGACCACAGATACGCAGTATTTT. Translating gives CASSDRVTTDTQYF.

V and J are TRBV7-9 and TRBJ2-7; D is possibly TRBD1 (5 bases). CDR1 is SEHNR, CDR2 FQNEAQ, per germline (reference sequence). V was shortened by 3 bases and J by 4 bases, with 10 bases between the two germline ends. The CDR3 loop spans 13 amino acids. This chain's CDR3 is CASSFDSRYEQYF. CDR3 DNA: TGTGCCAGCAGCTTCGACAGCCGTTACGAGCAGTACTTC.

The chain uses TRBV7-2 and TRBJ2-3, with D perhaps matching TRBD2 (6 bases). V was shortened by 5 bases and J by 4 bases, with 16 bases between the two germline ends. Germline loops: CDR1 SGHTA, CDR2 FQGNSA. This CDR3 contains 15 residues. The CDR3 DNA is TGTGCCAGCAGCGGACGGAACCAGCGGGCAGATACGCAGTATTTT. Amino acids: CASSGRNQRADTQYF.

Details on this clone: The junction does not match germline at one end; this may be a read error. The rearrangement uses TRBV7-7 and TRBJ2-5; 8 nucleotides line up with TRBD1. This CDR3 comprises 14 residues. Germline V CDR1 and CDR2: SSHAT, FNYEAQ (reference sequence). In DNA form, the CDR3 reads TGTGCTAGCAGTGCCAGGACAGGGCAAGGGACCCAGTACTTC. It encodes CASSARTGQGTQYF.

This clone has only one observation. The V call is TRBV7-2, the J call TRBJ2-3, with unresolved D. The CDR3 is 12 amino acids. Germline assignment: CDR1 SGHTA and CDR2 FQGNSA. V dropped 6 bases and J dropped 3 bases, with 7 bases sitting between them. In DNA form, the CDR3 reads TGTGCCAGCAGTTTACTTACAGATACGCAGTATTTT. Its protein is CASSLLTDTQYF.

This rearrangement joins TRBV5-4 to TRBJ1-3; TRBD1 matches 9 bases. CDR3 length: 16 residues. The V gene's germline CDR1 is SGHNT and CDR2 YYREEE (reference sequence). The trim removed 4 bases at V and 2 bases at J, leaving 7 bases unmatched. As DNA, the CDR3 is TGTGCCAGCAGCCCGTCCCGGGACAGGGCTGGAAACACCATATATTTT. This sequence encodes CASSPSRDRAGNTIYF.

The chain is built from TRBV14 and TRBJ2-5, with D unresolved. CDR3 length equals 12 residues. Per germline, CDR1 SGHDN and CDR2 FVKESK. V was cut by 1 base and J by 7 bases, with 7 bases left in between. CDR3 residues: CASSQAPRTQYF. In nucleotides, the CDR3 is TGTGCCAGCAGCCAAGCCCCCCGGACCCAGTACTTC.

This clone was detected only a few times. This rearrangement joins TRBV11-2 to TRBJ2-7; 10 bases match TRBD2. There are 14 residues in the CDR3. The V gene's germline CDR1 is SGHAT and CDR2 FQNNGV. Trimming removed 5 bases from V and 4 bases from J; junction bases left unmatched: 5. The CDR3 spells CASSPSGLAYEQYF. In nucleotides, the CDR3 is TGTGCCAGCAGCCCGTCGGGACTAGCGTACGAGCAGTACTTC.

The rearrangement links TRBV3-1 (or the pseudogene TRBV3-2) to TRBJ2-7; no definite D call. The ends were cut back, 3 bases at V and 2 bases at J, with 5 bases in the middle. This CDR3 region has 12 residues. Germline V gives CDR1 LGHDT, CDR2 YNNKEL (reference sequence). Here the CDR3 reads CASSHQAYEQYF. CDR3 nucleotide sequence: TGTGCCAGCAGCCATCAGGCCTACGAGCAGTACTTC.

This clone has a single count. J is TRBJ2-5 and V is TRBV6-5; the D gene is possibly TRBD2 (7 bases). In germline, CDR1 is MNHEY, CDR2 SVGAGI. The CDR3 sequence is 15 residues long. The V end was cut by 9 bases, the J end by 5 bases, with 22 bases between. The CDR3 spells CARIGPQGRGETQYF. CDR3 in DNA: TGTGCCAGGATTGGCCCTCAGGGGAGGGGGGAGACCCAGTACTTC.

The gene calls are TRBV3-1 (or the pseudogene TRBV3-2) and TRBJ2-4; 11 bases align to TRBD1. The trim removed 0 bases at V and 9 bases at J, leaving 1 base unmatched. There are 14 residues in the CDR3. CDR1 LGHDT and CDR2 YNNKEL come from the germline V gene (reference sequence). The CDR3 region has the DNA TGTGCCAGCAGCCAAGAAGGACAGGGGGCCATTCAGTACTTC. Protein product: CASSQEGQGAIQYF.